This record looks at one T cell receptor (beta chain) sequence and its context. This record comes from a study of blood T cell repertoires in COVID-19. Overall study context: The origin of the acute and convalescent COVID-19 samples was the United States, Italy and Spain. Sample material is recorded as cDNA or gDNA derived from T cells, B-cell-depleted T cells, or PBMCs.

This CDR3 spans 16 amino acids. Germline lookup yields CDR1 SEHNR and CDR2 FQNEAQ (reference sequence). Germline trimming cut 1 base from V and 4 bases from J; bases unmatched to any gene: 5. In the study's own analysis: Quantification of nucleated cells was approximated via reference gene primer amplification. TCRdb's table, derived via immunoSEQ multiplex PCR, lists solely in-frame clones and lacks some. The DNA was the basis for D and trimming; V, J and clone size are from that table. The sample lists approximately 150,000 clones, about 87% occurring once. Material for sequencing was peripheral blood. This sequence was found in a woman between 50 and 59 years old with active or convalescent COVID-19. The chain links TRBV7-9 to TRBJ2-2; 8 nucleotides align to TRBD2. The CDR3 region has the DNA TGTGCCAGCAGCTTAGTGGTAGCGGGACCCACCGGGGAGCTGTTTTTT. It translates to CASSLVVAGPTGELFF.